The sample holds one count of the clone carrying this T cell receptor (beta chain). Its antigen is currently unknown. The record originates from a study of cytomegalovirus exposure and HLA in healthy donors. The method was immunoSEQ multiplex PCR; TCRdb's version includes in-frame clones alone and lacks a portion of them. The sample has about 160,000 clones, 85% to 90% seen once. The study's findings and limits: Researchers counted 164 TCR beta chains as cytomegalovirus-associated.

This CDR3 has 14 residues. Trimming cost V 4 bases and J 5 bases, with 16 bases left between them. Germline CDR1 is SGDLS and CDR2 is YYNGEE. The source is a woman between 18 and 29 years old in good health and CMV-seropositive. The chain combines TRBV9 with TRBJ2-7; D remains ambiguous. Sequenced sample: PBMCs. CDR3 sequence (DNA): TGTGCCAGCAGCCCCCGTGGTTCCTTAGACGAGCAGTACTTC. Encoded protein: CASSPRGSLDEQYF.